This T cell receptor (beta chain) was sequenced during a study of Ad26.COV2.S vaccination and SARS-CoV-2 variants. Looking at the study overall: The Ad26.COV2.S arm of the COV1001 trial was where the donor was placed. The vaccine Ad26.COV2.S was put into the muscle once, or twice with 56 days between.

Described treatment: around 19 received Ad26.COV2.S at low or high dose, single or two shots; 5 received placebo; per-sample allocation not given. Vaccine and placebo recipients were sampled on day 63 after the first injection. Donation came from an adult in Boston who was aged 18-55 years. Only in-frame clones appear in the TCRdb table, and some are missing; sequencing was by immunoSEQ multiplex PCR. In the table there are around 500,000 clones, 80% to 90% of which are singletons. Looked up from germline, CDR1 is MGHRA and CDR2 is YSYEKL. This CDR3 spans 15 amino acids. V gave up 3 bases and J gave up 0 bases, with 9 bases separating them.

Specimen: peripheral blood, collected in a trial of Ad26.COV2.S vaccine versus placebo. The rearrangement uses TRBV4-1 and TRBJ1-5, with D possibly TRBD1 on 5 matching bases. This receptor was obtained from a person aged 18-65 years who received the Ad26.COV2.S COVID-19 vaccine or a placebo. The CDR3 protein is CASSQTVNSNQPQHF. CDR3 nucleotide sequence: TGCGCCAGCAGCCAGACAGTTAATAGCAATCAGCCCCAGCATTTT.